These T cell receptor beta chains were read from a single sample in a study of T cell repertoires in cytomegalovirus infection. TCRdb called the reads again in MiXCR, with one record for every CDR3 protein. Seen here are roughly 320,000 distinct CDR3 sequences, around 9.5% observed once, and the top ten hold 3.5% to 4.5%. Sequences were obtained from PBMCs. Receptor source: a human donor in good health (CMV status not recorded). Some clones in this sample may be carry-over from other donors' samples. Each CDR3 is given with its conserved first and last residue. The D gene is left open where the match is weak. Where a row states a size, it is once, few, many or the class of an expanded clone; other rows omit it.

TRBJ2-7 few - TRBV27 TGTGCCAGCAGCCGGACAGTACCCTACGAGCAGTACTTC CASSRTVPYEQYF
TRBJ1-2 many - TRBV4-3 TGCGCCAGCAGCCAAGATAGGGAAGGGGGTTTCTACGGCTACACCTTC CASSQDREGGFYGYTF
TRBJ1-1 many - TRBV7-3 TGTGCCAGCAGCCCCGCCGGGGGGGAAGGGACTGAAGCTTTCTTT CASSPAGGEGTEAFF
TRBJ2-1 few - TRBV25-1 TGTGCCAGCAGTGTCCCAGGAACTTACAATGAGCAGTTCTTC CASSVPGTYNEQFF
TRBJ2-4 - - TRBV2 TGTGCCAGCAGCATTAAGGTCTCAGGGAGCGCCAAAAACATTCAGTACTTC CASSIKVSGSAKNIQYF
TRBJ1-6 many - TRBV27 TGTGCCAGCCGGCCAGGGTTTTCGGATTCACCCCTCCACTTT CASRPGFSDSPLHF
TRBJ2-2 few TRBD1 TRBV7-2 TGTGCCAGCAGCTCCAGGGGGCGGGCCGGGGAGCTGTTTTTT CASSSRGRAGELFF
TRBJ1-4 few - TRBV7-9 TGTGCCAGCATGCAAAGTAATGAAAAACTGTTTTTT CASMQSNEKLFF
TRBJ1-6 few - TRBV19 TGTGCCAGTGCCAGTGAAGGGGCAACCTATAATTCACCCCTCCACTTT CASASEGATYNSPLHF
TRBJ2-1 - TRBD1 TRBV10-1 TGCGCCAGTACGGACAGGGCTGACAATGAGCAGTTCTTC CASTDRADNEQFF
TRBJ2-7 few - TRBV11-1 TGTGCCAGCAGCTTGCAATCTTTAACCTACGAGCAGTACTTC CASSLQSLTYEQYF
TRBJ2-2 many TRBD1 TRBV7-9 TGTGCCAGCAGACAGAACTTCGGGACAGGGGAAACCGGGGAGCTGTTTTTT CASRQNFGTGETGELFF
TRBJ1-2 many - TRBV7-2 TGTGCCAGCAGCCTTTTGGGAGCTAACTATGGCTACACCTTC CASSLLGANYGYTF
TRBJ1-2 - - TRBV5-5 TGTGCCAGCAGCTTGGTAGATAGGCCTGGCTACACCTTC CASSLVDRPGYTF
TRBJ1-4 - - TRBV6-5 TGTGCCAGCAGTTTCGGGATTGAAAAACTGTTTTTT CASSFGIEKLFF
TRBJ1-6 few - TRBV11-2 TGTGCCAGCAGCTACCCGGCACCCCTCCACTTT CASSYPAPLHF
TRBJ2-5 many - TRBV12-3/TRBV12-4 TGTGCCAGCAGTTTAGGGCCGGGAGAAGAGACCCAGTACTTC CASSLGPGEETQYF
TRBJ2-1 - - TRBV27 TGTGCCAGCAGTGACCGACCGAGCTCCTACAATGAGCAGTTCTTC CASSDRPSSYNEQFF
TRBJ1-5 - - TRBV7-9 TGTGCCAGCAGCTTAACGTCTGAGCCCCAGCATTTT CASSLTSEPQHF
TRBJ1-2 many TRBD1 TRBV14 TGTGCCAGCAGCAAAGGGGGCAGGGCGGAATATGGCTACACCTTC CASSKGGRAEYGYTF
TRBJ2-1 many - TRBV7-2 TGTGCCAGCAGCTTAGAGGTCACTCGGGGGAACAATGAGCAGTTCTTC CASSLEVTRGNNEQFF
TRBJ2-3 many TRBD2 TRBV4-2 TGTGCCAGCAGCCTAGGAGCGGGGGGGTTCGGAGATACGCAGTATTTT CASSLGAGGFGDTQYF
TRBJ2-3 many - TRBV7-2 TGTGCCAGCAGCTTAATACTTTCCACAGATACGCAGTATTTT CASSLILSTDTQYF
TRBJ2-1 few TRBD2 TRBV6-2/TRBV6-3 TGTGCCAGCAGTTATTCCGGGGGGGCAGTCAATGAGCAGTTCTTC CASSYSGGAVNEQFF
TRBJ1-5 many TRBD1 TRBV7-8 TGTGCCAGCAGCCCGGACAGGGCGGGACAGCCCCAGCATTTT CASSPDRAGQPQHF
TRBJ2-3 - - TRBV4-3 TGCGCCAGCAGCCAAGGGGAAGCAGATACGCAGTATTTT CASSQGEADTQYF
TRBJ1-1 few TRBD1 TRBV6-6 TGTGCCAGCAGTGCGAGACAGGGGGCCGGCACTGAAGCTTTCTTT CASSARQGAGTEAFF
TRBJ1-2 many - TRBV12-3/TRBV12-4 TGTGCCAGCAGTTTAGGCAGGGTTGATGGCTACACCTTC CASSLGRVDGYTF
TRBJ1-2 few TRBD1 TRBV28 TGTGCCAGCAGATATGACAGGGGTAACTATGGCTACACCTTC CASRYDRGNYGYTF
TRBJ2-7 many - TRBV7-2 TGTGCCAGCAGCTTAGAACTAGCTCCGGTAGAGCAGTACTTC CASSLELAPVEQYF
TRBJ2-5 many - TRBV28 TGTGCCAGCGGTGGGTTGGGGGAGACCCAGTACTTC CASGGLGETQYF
TRBJ2-1 many TRBD2 TRBV19 TGTGCCAGTAGTATGGGGCTAGCGGGAGAGAATAAGTTCTTC CASSMGLAGENKFF
TRBJ2-1 - - TRBV20-1 TGCAGTGCTAGCGTCCCGGGAAAAAGGTTAGATGAGCAGTTCTTC CSASVPGKRLDEQFF
TRBJ2-7 - - TRBV19 TGTGCCAGTAGTTATGACAGTGAGCACTACGAGCAGTACTTC CASSYDSEHYEQYF
TRBJ1-5 - TRBD1 TRBV13 TGTGCCAGCAGCTGGGGACAGGGTAGCAATCAGCCCCAGCATTTT CASSWGQGSNQPQHF
TRBJ1-5 - TRBD1 TRBV9 TGTGCCAGCAGCGTAGGAGGGGGCCTCAATCAGCCCCAGCATTTT CASSVGGGLNQPQHF
TRBJ1-3 few - TRBV28 TGTGCCAGCAGTCGTACCGGGACACCTGGAAACACCATATATTTT CASSRTGTPGNTIYF
TRBJ1-6 many - TRBV5-6 TGTGCCAGCAGCTCCGGTCCACCGAGGGGTAATTCACCCCTCCACTTT CASSSGPPRGNSPLHF
TRBJ2-3 few - TRBV15 TGTGCCACCAGCCCGGGGGAGCTCTCCACAGATACGCAGTATTTT CATSPGELSTDTQYF
TRBJ1-1 - TRBD1 TRBV6-2/TRBV6-3 TGTGCCAGCGGGGACAGGGTTATGGACACTGAAGCTTTCTTT CASGDRVMDTEAFF
TRBJ2-7 few - TRBV12-3/TRBV12-4 TGTGCCAGCAGTTTAGCAACAGTTGAGCAGTACTTC CASSLATVEQYF
TRBJ2-1 few - TRBV6-2/TRBV6-3 TGTGCCAGCAGTTATATAGCGAGCTACAATGAGCAGTTCTTC CASSYIASYNEQFF